A selection of T cell receptor beta chains follows, all from one sample in a study of CD8+CD57+ T cells in acquired aplastic anemia. TCRdb passed the reads through MiXCR, listing each CDR3 protein once. Here the sample spans about 470,000 distinct CDR3 sequences, around 30% being singletons. The sample consisted of sorted CD4+, CD8+, or CD8+CD57+ T cells (not recorded which) from PBMCs. The receptors were gathered from a human donor with aplastic anemia. Both conserved end residues are part of each CDR3. Each record gives: V gene, J gene, CDR3 protein.

TRBV2	TRBJ2-1	CASSDTTGANEQFF
TRBV7-3	TRBJ1-2	CASSLTYGYGYTF
TRBV24-1	TRBJ2-1	CATSLSGAEQFF
TRBV5-6	TRBJ1-6	CASSGGHLSSYNSPLHF
TRBV19	TRBJ1-2	CAKRTGQGVNYGYTF
TRBV5-4	TRBJ2-7	CASSILQGAYEQYF
TRBV5-1	TRBJ1-6	CASSLDAGVNSPLHF
TRBV19	TRBJ1-2	CASSPGEYGYTF
TRBV24-1	TRBJ2-1	CATVEAGGPGNEQFF
TRBV20-1	TRBJ2-7	CSARDDAASSYEQYF
TRBV20-1	TRBJ2-7	CSAAPGQPPRSSYEQYF
TRBV20-1	TRBJ2-7	CSARDSTSSGGRVASWEQYF
TRBV11-3	TRBJ2-1	CARSNTRTSHEQFF
TRBV19	TRBJ1-1	CASSDGGLAEAFF
TRBV19	TRBJ1-5	CASSIDAGTDQPQHF
TRBV30	TRBJ1-6	CAWSTHNSPLHF
TRBV14	TRBJ1-2	CASSHLGRLNYGYTF
TRBV25-1	TRBJ2-7	CASSCVTSGEQYF
TRBV7-2	TRBJ1-6	CASSAVGQGLIHF
TRBV7-9	TRBJ1-1	CASSLGRLGGTEAFF
TRBV7-8	TRBJ1-1	CASSPMNTEAFF
TRBV7-7	TRBJ1-1	CASSLGYRVNTEAFF
TRBV10-2	TRBJ2-7	CASEWREGYEQYF
TRBV29-1	TRBJ2-7	CSVEERMLYEQYF
TRBV6-4	TRBJ1-4	CASSPRPVRGEKLFF
TRBV10-2	TRBJ2-2	CASSETSGRGSGELFF
TRBV7-2	TRBJ2-7	CASSQIPGTSGFYEQYF
TRBV11-2	TRBJ2-3	CASSPGRTSGNYSDTQYF
TRBV20-1	TRBJ2-5	CSARDRRQGTTQYF
TRBV2	TRBJ2-3	CASEGTGLTDTQYF
TRBV10-3	TRBJ1-6	CAISESAGSSPLHF
TRBV7-6	TRBJ2-2	CASRGSSEELFF
TRBV6-1	TRBJ2-1	CASSKEAGYLRTEQFF
TRBV5-8	TRBJ1-2	CASSLEQGSYGYTF
TRBV20-1	TRBJ1-5	CSASGGADQPQHF
TRBV20-1	TRBJ1-6	CSASEGLSSHNSSLHF
TRBV10-3	TRBJ1-2	CAISDGQGRNYGYTF
TRBV4-1	TRBJ1-5	CASSQGGGVISNQPQHF
TRBV19	TRBJ2-2	CASGPRAGNTGELFF
TRBV27	TRBJ1-2	CGGGWNYGYTF
TRBV29-1	TRBJ1-2	CSVETDSYGYTF